These 29 T cell receptor beta chains share one sample of origin, sequenced in a study of shared clonotypes between healthy human individuals. The method was immunoSEQ multiplex PCR; TCRdb's version includes in-frame clones alone and lacks a portion of them. The profile shows more than 400,000 clones, around 73% of them singletons. The sample taken for sequencing was PBMCs. The origin of the receptors is a woman in her forties in good health. Some clones in this sample may be carry-over from other donors' samples.

The chain carries TRBV5-4 and TRBJ2-5; D may be TRBD2 (5 bases). Germline V gene lookup returns CDR1 SGHNT and CDR2 YYREEE (reference sequence). The CDR3 has 15 amino acids. The ends were cut back, 1 base at V and 4 bases at J, with 14 bases in the middle. CDR3 region: CASSLRSARGETQYF. The CDR3 DNA is TGTGCCAGCAGCTTGCGAAGTGCTCGGGGAGAGACCCAGTACTTC.

Notes on this clone: The sample has other DNA sequences that encode this CDR3 too. The CDR3: CASSDGLLTDTQYF. The CDR3 DNA sequence: TGTGCCAGCAGTGATGGACTCCTCACAGATACGCAGTATTTT. V and J are TRBV2 and TRBJ2-3; D perhaps matches TRBD2 (5 bases). Germline values: CDR1 SNHLY, CDR2 FYNNEI. The CDR3 has 14 residues. V was pared by 3 bases and J by 2 bases, with 9 bases between.

This clone was detected ten times or more. The chain carries TRBV5-8 and TRBJ1-5; unclear D gene. V lost 0 bases, J lost 4 bases, and 5 bases lay in between. Germline CDR1 reads SGHTS; CDR2 reads YDEGEE. The length of the CDR3 is 13 residues. CDR3 amino acids: CASSLVRNQPQHF. The CDR3 nucleotides read TGTGCCAGCAGCTTGGTCAGGAATCAGCCCCAGCATTTT.

This chain links TRBV18 with TRBJ2-5; maybe TRBD1 (6 bases). Between the trimmed V and J ends, which lost 4 bases and 1 base, there was a span of 7 bases. The CDR3 sequence is 13 residues long. The V gene's germline CDR1 is KGHSH and CDR2 LQKENI. The CDR3 DNA reads TGTGCCAGCTCACGGACAGCCCAAGAGACCCAGTACTTC. It encodes CASSRTAQETQYF. The variable domain in full, with the rest retrieved from reference TRBV18 and TRBJ2-5, is NAGVMQNPRHLVRRRGQEARLRCSPMKGHSHVYWYRQLPEEGLKFMVYLQKENIIDESGMPKERFSAEFPKEGPSILRIQQVVRGDSAAYFCASSRTAQETQYFGPGTRLLVL.

The chain carries TRBV11-3 and TRBJ1-1; unclear D gene. Germline CDR1 is SGHNT and CDR2 is YENEEA. V was trimmed by 1 base and J by 3 bases, leaving 9 bases between them. There are 14 residues in the CDR3. The CDR3, as DNA: TGTGCCAGCAGCTTAGCGGGCAGCCACACTGAAGCTTTCTTT. It yields the protein CASSLAGSHTEAFF.

The chain links TRBV29-1 to TRBJ2-7, with 11 bases fitting TRBD2. The ends lost 7 bases at V and 2 bases at J; junction bases unmatched: 4. In germline, CDR1 is SQVTM, CDR2 ANQGSEA. This CDR3 spans 13 amino acids. The DNA of the CDR3 is TGCAGCGCAACGACTAGCGGGGCCTACGAGCAGTACTTC. This sequence encodes CSATTSGAYEQYF.

This clone was observed once. The chain carries TRBV7-9 and TRBJ1-1; D is undetermined. The germline V and J ends were trimmed by 10 bases and 4 bases, with 10 bases remaining between them. The CDR3 is made up of 11 amino acids. CDR1 and CDR2 (germline): SEHNR, FQNEAQ (reference sequence). CDR3 region: CATTEVTEAFF. DNA for the CDR3: TGTGCCACCACCGAGGTCACTGAAGCTTTCTTT.

This chain links TRBV30 with TRBJ1-5, with a tentative D call TRBD1 (5 bases). The germline gives CDR1 GTSNPN, CDR2 SVGIG (reference sequence). Trimming pared 2 bases from V and 0 bases from J, leaving 11 bases between. The CDR3 has 15 amino acids. DNA for the CDR3: TGTGCCTGGAGTAAGGGGCAGCATAGCAATCAGCCCCAGCATTTT. This codes for CAWSKGQHSNQPQHF.

The chain combines TRBV5-1 with TRBJ2-2, with 8 bases that match TRBD1. Trimming cost V 5 bases and J 4 bases; bases outside gene matches: 4. The germline CDR1 and CDR2 sequences are SGHRS and YFSETQ. The CDR3 sequence is 14 residues long. The CDR3, as DNA: TGCGCCAGCAGACTACAGGGGGGCACCGGGGAGCTGTTTTTT. Protein sequence: CASRLQGGTGELFF. Variable domain in full (rest from reference TRBV5-1 and TRBJ2-2): KAGVTQTPRYLIKTRGQQVTLSCSPISGHRSVSWYQQTPGQGLQFLFEYFSETQRNKGNFPGRFSGRQFSNSRSEMNVSTLELGDSALYLCASRLQGGTGELFFGEGSRLTVL.

The chain recombines TRBV28 with TRBJ2-7, with a weak D call TRBD1 (5 bases). Germline loops: CDR1 MDHEN, CDR2 SYDVKM. The CDR3 length is 15 residues. The V gene lost 5 bases and the J gene lost 3 bases, with 17 bases spanning the gap. In DNA form, the CDR3 reads TGTGCCAGCAGTACCGGACAAGGTTCCTACTACGAGCAGTACTTC. This encodes CASSTGQGSYYEQYF.

V and J are TRBV19 and TRBJ1-1, with 9 bases matching TRBD1. Germline V CDR1 and CDR2: LNHDA, SQIVND (reference sequence). Trimming at V came to 3 bases and at J to 5 bases, leaving 7 bases not matched to a gene. This CDR3 is built from 15 residues. DNA of the CDR3: TGTGCCAGTAGTATCGCGGGACAGGGAGGAACTGAAGCTTTCTTT. Amino acids: CASSIAGQGGTEAFF. The full variable domain, with the rest looked up from reference TRBV19 and TRBJ1-1, is DGGITQSPKYLFRKEGQNVTLSCEQNLNHDAMYWYRQDPGQGLRLIYYSQIVNDFQKGDIAEGYSVSREKKESFPLTVTSAQKNPTAFYLCASSIAGQGGTEAFFGQGTRLTVV.

This chain connects TRBV5-4 to TRBJ2-3; 7 bases match TRBD1. Germline V gene data show CDR1 as SGHNT and CDR2 as YYREEE (reference sequence). J gave up 0 bases and V 10 bases, and 5 bases lay outside the gene matches. This CDR3 region has 13 residues. As DNA, the CDR3 is TGTGCCTCCGGGACAGCTAGCACAGATACGCAGTATTTT. Its protein product is CASGTASTDTQYF.

This clone was found once. The chain has TRBV28 and TRBJ1-2; 9 bases line up with TRBD1. CDR1 and CDR2 from the germline V gene are MDHEN and SYDVKM. The CDR3 contains 15 residues. Trimming removed 5 bases from V and 0 bases from J; junction bases left unmatched: 4. The CDR3 reads CASSADRGTNYGYTF. CDR3 DNA sequence: TGTGCCAGCAGTGCGGACAGGGGCACTAACTATGGCTACACCTTC.

This clone was found a few times. V usage is TRBV6-5 and J usage is TRBJ2-7, with D perhaps matching TRBD1 (6 bases). Trimming took off 1 base at V and 2 bases at J, with 12 bases between the two ends. Germline V CDR1 and CDR2: MNHEY, SVGAGI. The CDR3 totals 15 residues. CDR3 loop: CASSYLEGEAYEQYF. DNA for the CDR3: TGTGCCAGCAGTTACTTAGAGGGGGAAGCCTACGAGCAGTACTTC.

The genes are TRBV6-5 and TRBJ2-1; weak D call: TRBD2 (6 bases). V shed 8 bases and J shed 6 bases, with 17 bases lying between them. Germline V gene data show CDR1 as MNHEY and CDR2 as SVGAGI. The CDR3 extends over 14 amino acids. Here the CDR3 reads CASFFRAGSNEQFF. The CDR3 nucleotides are TGTGCCAGCTTCTTCCGGGCGGGATCCAATGAGCAGTTCTTC.

This clone was observed a handful of times. The CDR3 loop reads CAWSEARTSSEFF. The DNA of the CDR3 is TGTGCCTGGAGTGAGGCGAGGACTAGCTCCGAGTTCTTC. The chain uses TRBV30 and TRBJ2-1; 8 bases line up with TRBD2. The CDR3 is 13 residues long. The germline gives CDR1 GTSNPN, CDR2 SVGIG (reference sequence). V lost 1 base to trimming and J lost 14 bases; unmatched junction nucleotides: 10. Variable domain in full (rest from reference TRBV30 and TRBJ2-1): SQTIHQWPATLVQPVGSPLSLECTVEGTSNPNLYWYRQAAGRGLQLLFYSVGIGQISSEVPQNLSASRPQDRQFILSSKKLLLSDSGFYLCAWSEARTSSEFFGPGTRLTVL.

The CDR3 DNA is TGTGCCAGCAGCCGACAGAATTACGAGCAGTACTTC. Translated: CASSRQNYEQYF. The chain is built from TRBV11-1 and TRBJ2-7; TRBD1 might be the D (5 bases). V was shortened by 5 bases and J by 4 bases, with 9 bases between the two germline ends. This CDR3 has 12 amino acids. Germline CDR1 SGHAT, CDR2 FQDESV (reference sequence).

The sample holds a few counts of this clone. The V and J genes are TRBV5-1 and TRBJ1-1; the D is unclear. This CDR3 has 14 residues. Germline V gene sequence: CDR1 SGHRS, CDR2 YFSETQ. Trimming shortened V by 4 bases and J by 11 bases, and 21 bases separated the two germline ends. Written as DNA, the CDR3 is TGCGCCAGCAGCCCGGAGGGCGCCACCGGTTCGGCTTTCTTT. It yields the protein CASSPEGATGSAFF.

The chain is built from TRBV29-1 and TRBJ2-1; TRBD2 is a possible D gene (6 bases). Germline assignment: CDR1 SQVTM and CDR2 ANQGSEA. With 2 bases removed from V and 1 base from J, the gap between germline ends came to 6 bases. The CDR3 has 13 residues. The CDR3 coding sequence is TGCAGCGTTGAACGGGAGTCCTACAATGAGCAGTTCTTC. This sequence encodes CSVERESYNEQFF.

Of note for this clone: A much larger clone lies one base from this, so it may be a read error. This chain joins TRBV7-9 and TRBJ2-3, with D perhaps TRBD2 (5 bases). The germline CDR1 and CDR2 sequences are SEHNR and FQNEAQ (reference sequence). Trimming shortened V by 4 bases and J by 6 bases, and 8 bases separated the two germline ends. CDR3 length: 12 amino acids. The CDR3: CASSYSADTQYF. The CDR3, as DNA: TGTGCCAGCAGCTATAGCGCGGATACGCAGTATTTT.

This chain uses TRBV19 with TRBJ1-3; 8 positions match TRBD1. Per germline, CDR1 LNHDA and CDR2 SQIVND (reference sequence). After removal of 7 bases from V and 0 bases from J, the junction contained 5 bases not matched to a gene. The CDR3 consists of 15 residues. CDR3 in DNA: TGTGCCAGTATCTTACAGGGGGACTCTGGAAACACCATATATTTT. Translation: CASILQGDSGNTIYF.

The rearrangement joins TRBV19 to TRBJ2-1; 8 bases are shared with TRBD2. The ends lost 3 bases at V and 10 bases at J; junction bases unmatched: 8. Germline CDR1 is LNHDA and CDR2 is SQIVND (reference sequence). This CDR3 region has 14 residues. CDR3 in amino acids: CASSMLASGLEQFF. The CDR3 coding sequence is TGTGCCAGTAGTATGTTGGCTAGCGGGTTAGAGCAGTTCTTC.

The chain carries TRBV5-1 and TRBJ2-3; 12 bases map to TRBD2. Germline V gives CDR1 SGHRS, CDR2 YFSETQ. Trimming cost V 0 bases and J 4 bases; bases outside gene matches: 3. The CDR3 runs 16 residues. CDR3: CASSLEASGRADTQYF. In DNA, the CDR3 is TGCGCCAGCAGCTTGGAGGCTAGCGGGAGGGCAGATACGCAGTATTTT.

The genes are TRBV27 and TRBJ2-3, with 7 bases fitting TRBD2. The CDR3 contains 15 residues. The ends lost 6 bases at V and 3 bases at J; junction bases unmatched: 9. Looked up from germline, CDR1 is MNHEY and CDR2 is SMNVEV (reference sequence). CDR3 loop: CASRGLAGVTDTQYF. The CDR3 DNA reads TGTGCCAGCAGGGGGTTGGCGGGAGTAACAGATACGCAGTATTTT.

This rearrangement joins TRBV19 to TRBJ2-2; no definite D call. The V end was cut by 2 bases, the J end by 6 bases, with 7 bases between. Germline V gene lookup returns CDR1 LNHDA and CDR2 SQIVND (reference sequence). This CDR3 region has 13 residues. CDR3 loop: CASSISVSGELFF. The DNA for the CDR3 is TGTGCCAGTAGTATATCAGTATCCGGGGAGCTGTTTTTT.

The rearrangement joins TRBV7-9 to TRBJ1-2; 8 bases fit TRBD1. From germline, CDR1 is SEHNR and CDR2 FQNEAQ (reference sequence). The CDR3 length is 13 residues. The J segment lost 6 bases and the V segment lost 5 bases, leaving 5 bases of the junction unmatched. The CDR3 region has the DNA TGTGCCAGCAGCGGGGACAGGAGGAATGGCTACACCTTC. Translation: CASSGDRRNGYTF.

The chain has TRBV7-2 and TRBJ2-7; TRBD1 matches at 11 bases. The junction had 4 bases not matched to a gene; V was cut back by 1 base and J by 5 bases. The CDR3 contains 15 residues. Germline values: CDR1 SGHTA, CDR2 FQGNSA. CDR3 sequence reads: CASSLGGTGGNEQYF. DNA of the CDR3: TGTGCCAGCAGCTTAGGTGGGACAGGGGGGAACGAGCAGTACTTC.

V usage is TRBV29-1 and J usage is TRBJ2-3; weak D call: TRBD2 (6 bases). The CDR3 runs to 13 residues. The V gene lost 6 bases and the J gene lost 6 bases, with 16 bases spanning the gap. Germline V CDR1 and CDR2: SQVTM, ANQGSEA. DNA of the CDR3: TGCAGCGTGTTGGGGGTAGGAGGGGATACGCAGTATTTT. Protein: CSVLGVGGDTQYF.

The V gene is TRBV6-1, the J gene TRBJ2-5, with 8 bases aligning to TRBD1. J lost 4 bases, V lost 4 bases, and 5 bases had no gene match. The CDR3 covers 14 residues. Germline lookup yields CDR1 MNHNS and CDR2 SASEGT. CDR3 nucleotides: TGTGCCAGCAGTGGGACAGGGTGGGGAGAGACCCAGTACTTC. Residues: CASSGTGWGETQYF.